This TCR beta chain was documented in a study of OX40 agonist ivuxolimab in advanced cancers. Study-wide context: Patients took ivuxolimab, an agonistic anti-OX40 (CD134) antibody. General study points: Among T cells, CD8+ cells averaged more expanded clones than CD4+ cells. The CD4+ and CD8+ T cells in the blood had expanded clonally by week 6 at 0.1 to 3.0 mg/kg.

Worth noting for this clone: Its antigen is still unknown.

The data were produced by immunoSEQ multiplex PCR, yet TCRdb's version contains in-frame clones alone and is incomplete. The sample includes 80,000 to 90,000 clones, around four fifths of them seen just once. The CDR3 length is 15 residues. CDR1 is SEHNR and CDR2 is FQNEAQ in the germline V gene (reference sequence). Trimming left V 6 bases short and J 0 bases short, with 9 bases between. V usage is TRBV7-9 and J usage is TRBJ2-6; D gene uncertain. This receptor was taken from an adult with an advanced solid tumor such as melanoma, head and neck, liver or kidney cancer. Sequenced material: CD4+ or CD8+ T cells sorted from blood, taken in a trial of the OX40 agonist ivuxolimab. The CDR3 protein is CASSHIPSGANVLTF. The CDR3 nucleotides are TGTGCCAGCAGTCATATACCCTCTGGGGCCAACGTCCTGACTTTC.